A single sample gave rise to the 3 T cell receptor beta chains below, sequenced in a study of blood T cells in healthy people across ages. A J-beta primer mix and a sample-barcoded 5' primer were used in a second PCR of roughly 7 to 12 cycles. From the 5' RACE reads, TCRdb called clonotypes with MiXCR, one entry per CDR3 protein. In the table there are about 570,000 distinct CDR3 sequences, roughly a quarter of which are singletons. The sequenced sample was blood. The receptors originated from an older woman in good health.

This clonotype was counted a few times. In nucleotides, the CDR3 is TGTGCCAGCAGAGATACAGGGCGACGATATGGCTACACCTTC. It codes for CASRDTGRRYGYTF. J is TRBJ1-2 and V is TRBV28; D is possibly TRBD1 (6 bases). This CDR3 contains 14 residues. Trimming took off 6 bases at V and 5 bases at J, with 16 bases between the two ends. Germline-derived CDR1 and CDR2 are MDHEN and SYDVKM.

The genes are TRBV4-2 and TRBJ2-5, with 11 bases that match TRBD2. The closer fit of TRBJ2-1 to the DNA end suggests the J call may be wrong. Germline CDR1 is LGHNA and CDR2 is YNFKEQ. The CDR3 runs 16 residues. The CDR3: CASSHASGGSGNEQFF. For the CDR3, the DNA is TGTGCCAGCAGCCATGCTAGCGGGGGGTCGGGCAATGAGCAGTTCTTC.

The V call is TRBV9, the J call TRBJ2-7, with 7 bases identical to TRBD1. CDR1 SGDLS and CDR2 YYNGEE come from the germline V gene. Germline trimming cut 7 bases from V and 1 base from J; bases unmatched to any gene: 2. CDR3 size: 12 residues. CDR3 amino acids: CASGGQSYEQYF. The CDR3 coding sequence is TGTGCCAGCGGGGGACAGTCCTACGAGCAGTACTTC.